This T cell receptor beta chain was recovered during a study of T cell responses to AZD1222 COVID-19 vaccine. The CDR3 spans 13 residues. V lost 4 bases to trimming and J lost 7 bases, with 10 bases between them. Germline lookup yields CDR1 LGHDT and CDR2 YNNKEL (reference sequence). TCRdb keeps only in-frame clones here, not all; method: immunoSEQ multiplex PCR. Here the sample spans some 94,000 clones, around nine tenths being singletons. V usage is TRBV3-1 (or the pseudogene TRBV3-2) and J usage is TRBJ1-4, with unresolved D. Sequencing was performed on peripheral blood, taken on day 0 of AZD1222 vaccination. The sequence derives from an adult in good health. This chain's CDR3 is CASSLREREKLFF. The DNA of the CDR3 is TGTGCCAGCAGCCTTCGGGAACGTGAAAAACTGTTTTTT.